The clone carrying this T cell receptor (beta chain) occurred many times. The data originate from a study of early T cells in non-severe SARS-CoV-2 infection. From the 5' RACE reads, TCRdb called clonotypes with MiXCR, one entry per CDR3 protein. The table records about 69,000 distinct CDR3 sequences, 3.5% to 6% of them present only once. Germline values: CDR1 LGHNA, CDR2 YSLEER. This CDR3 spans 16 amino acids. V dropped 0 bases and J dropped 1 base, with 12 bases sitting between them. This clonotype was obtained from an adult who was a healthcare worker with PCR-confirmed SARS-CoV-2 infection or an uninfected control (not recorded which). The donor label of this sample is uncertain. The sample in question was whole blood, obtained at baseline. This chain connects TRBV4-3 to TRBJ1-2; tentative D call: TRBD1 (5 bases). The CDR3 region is CASSQDQGFGNYGYTF. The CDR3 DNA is TGCGCCAGCAGCCAAGATCAGGGCTTCGGTAACTATGGCTACACCTTC.